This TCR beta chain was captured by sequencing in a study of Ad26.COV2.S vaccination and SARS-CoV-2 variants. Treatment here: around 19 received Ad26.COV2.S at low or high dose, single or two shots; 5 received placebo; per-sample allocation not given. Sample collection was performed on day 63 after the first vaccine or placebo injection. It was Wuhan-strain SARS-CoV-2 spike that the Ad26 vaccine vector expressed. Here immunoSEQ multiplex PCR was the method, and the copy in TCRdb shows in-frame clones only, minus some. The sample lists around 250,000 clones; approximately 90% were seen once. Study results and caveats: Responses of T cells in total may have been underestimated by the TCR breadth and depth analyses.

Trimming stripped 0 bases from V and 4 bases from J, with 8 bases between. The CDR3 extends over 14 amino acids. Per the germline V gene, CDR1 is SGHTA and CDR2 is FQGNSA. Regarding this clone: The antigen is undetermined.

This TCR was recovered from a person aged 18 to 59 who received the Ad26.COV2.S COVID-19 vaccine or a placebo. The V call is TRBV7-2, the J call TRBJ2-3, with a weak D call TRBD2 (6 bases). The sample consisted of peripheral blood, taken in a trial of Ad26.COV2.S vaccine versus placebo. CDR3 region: CASSLARRADTQYF. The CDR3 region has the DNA TGTGCCAGCAGCTTAGCGAGGAGGGCAGATACGCAGTATTTT.